The next 29 T cell receptor beta chains were all read from a single sample in a study of PD-1 blockade in mismatch repair-deficient tumors. Using immunoSEQ multiplex PCR, the repertoire was profiled, and TCRdb retains in-frame clones only, with some absent. The sample lists roughly 15,000 clones, roughly 84% occurring once. The material sequenced was PBMCs, taken 4 weeks after starting pembrolizumab. The origin of the receptors is an adult with mismatch repair-deficient cancer.

The CDR3 loop is CASSSFGQDLSNQPQHF. CDR3 in DNA: TGTGCCAGCAGTAGTTTCGGACAGGATCTAAGCAATCAGCCCCAGCATTTT. The rearrangement uses TRBV2 and TRBJ1-5, with 7 bases aligning to TRBD1. Germline V gene data show CDR1 as SNHLY and CDR2 as FYNNEI. J gave up 1 base and V 5 bases, and 11 bases lay outside the gene matches. CDR3 length: 17 amino acids.

The chain links TRBV6-1 to TRBJ2-7; D perhaps matches TRBD1 (8 bases). The CDR3 spans 17 residues. From germline, CDR1 is MNHNS and CDR2 SASEGT. Trimming pared 0 bases from V and 5 bases from J, leaving 20 bases between. The CDR3 nucleotides are TGTGCCAGCAGTGAAGCTGGACAGGGTCTGGCGGGAGACGAGCAGTACTTC. It is translated as CASSEAGQGLAGDEQYF.

The chain has TRBV28 and TRBJ2-4, with a weak D call TRBD2 (5 bases). This CDR3 is built from 14 residues. V gave up 7 bases and J gave up 7 bases, with 17 bases separating them. Germline CDR1 is MDHEN and CDR2 is SYDVKM. The CDR3 DNA is TGTGCCAGCACTTGGGGTCGAAGCGGCAACATTCAGTACTTC. It specifies CASTWGRSGNIQYF.

The CDR3 loop reads CASSSYGTGIDGYTF. In DNA, the CDR3 is TGTGCCAGTAGTTCCTACGGGACAGGGATTGATGGCTACACCTTC. The chain recombines TRBV19 with TRBJ1-2, with 9 bases lining up with TRBD1. V was pared by 5 bases and J by 6 bases, with 10 bases of the junction left unmatched. The germline CDR1 and CDR2 sequences are LNHDA and SQIVND (reference sequence). CDR3 size: 15 residues. The whole variable domain, remainder taken from reference TRBV19 and TRBJ1-2, is DGGITQSPKYLFRKEGQNVTLSCEQNLNHDAMYWYRQDPGQGLRLIYYSQIVNDFQKGDIAEGYSVSREKKESFPLTVTSAQKNPTAFYLCASSSYGTGIDGYTFGSGTRLTVV.

Only one count was recorded for this clone. The J gene is TRBJ2-3, the V gene TRBV19; TRBD2 agrees at 12 bases. This CDR3 has 14 residues. Per germline, CDR1 LNHDA and CDR2 SQIVND (reference sequence). V trimming: 6 bases; J trimming: 4 bases; junction bases outside the gene matches: 2. CDR3 loop: CASRTSGSADTQYF. CDR3 sequence (DNA): TGTGCCAGTAGGACTAGCGGGAGCGCAGATACGCAGTATTTT.

The rearrangement links TRBV7-6 to TRBJ2-2; 10 bases are a match to TRBD2. CDR3 size: 16 residues. Germline lookup yields CDR1 SGHVS and CDR2 FNYEAQ. Trimming cost V 6 bases and J 1 base; bases outside gene matches: 5. This CDR3 reads CASSSSGSLNTGELFF. The CDR3 coding sequence is TGTGCCAGCAGTTCTAGCGGGAGTTTGAACACCGGGGAGCTGTTTTTT.

With regard to this clone: Other DNA sequences in this specimen translate into the identical CDR3. This rearrangement joins TRBV6-6 to TRBJ2-1, with 7 nucleotides matching TRBD2. V dropped 9 bases and J dropped 0; count of bases not matched to a gene: 5. CDR1 and CDR2 (germline): MNHNY, SVGAGI (reference sequence). This CDR3 region has 14 residues. CDR3 sequence (DNA): TGTGCCAGTTCAGCGGGGAGCTCCTACAATGAGCAGTTCTTC. It yields the protein CASSAGSSYNEQFF.

This clone was found once. The chain joins TRBV10-1 to TRBJ2-5; 10 positions agree with TRBD2. This CDR3 region has 19 residues. V shed 7 bases, J shed 0 bases, and the junction held 17 bases outside the gene matches. The germline V gene has CDR1 WNHNN and CDR2 SYGVQD (reference sequence). CDR3: CASKIGSGAGGIHQETQYF. The CDR3, as DNA: TGCGCCAGCAAAATCGGGTCGGGAGCGGGAGGGATACACCAAGAGACCCAGTACTTC.

The chain recombines TRBV7-9 with TRBJ2-7; 7 positions match TRBD1. Losses at the gene ends were 0 bases for V and 2 bases for J; bases not matched to a gene: 4. Per germline, CDR1 SEHNR and CDR2 FQNEAQ (reference sequence). This CDR3 is 15 amino acids long. CDR3 amino acids: CASSLADRAAYEQYF. The CDR3 DNA reads as TGTGCCAGCAGCTTAGCCGACAGGGCCGCCTACGAGCAGTACTTC.

The rearrangement links TRBV2 to TRBJ1-2; D gene ambiguous. Germline V CDR1 and CDR2: SNHLY, FYNNEI. The CDR3 is 14 amino acids. V was cut by 4 bases and J by 4 bases, with 13 bases left in between. The CDR3 here is CASSAEGLGYGYTF. The CDR3 DNA reads TGTGCCAGCAGTGCTGAGGGCTTAGGCTATGGCTACACCTTC. The complete variable domain, with remaining parts taken from reference TRBV2 and TRBJ1-2, reads EPEVTQTPSHQVTQMGQEVILRCVPISNHLYFYWYRQILGQKVEFLVSFYNNEISEKSEIFDDQFSVERPDGSNFTLKIRSTKLEDSAMYFCASSAEGLGYGYTFGSGTRLTVV.

As concerns this clone: Germline and junction disagree at one end, which may indicate a read error. The chain joins TRBV28 to TRBJ2-1, with 14 bases aligning to TRBD2. The CDR3 has 17 residues. Germline V gives CDR1 MDHEN, CDR2 SYDVKM. CDR3 residues: CAGSSVEGLAGDNEQFF. CDR3 nucleotide sequence: TGTGCCGGCAGTTCAGTAGAGGGACTAGCGGGAGACAATGAGCAGTTCTTC.

As to this clone: One end of the junction varies from germline; a read error may be responsible. The J gene is TRBJ2-7, the V gene TRBV7-9; D uncertain. The CDR3 has 12 residues. In germline, CDR1 is SEHNR, CDR2 FQNEAQ (reference sequence). Here the CDR3 DNA reads TGTGCCAGCGGCTTCTCCTCCTACGAGCAGTACTTC. Translation: CASGFSSYEQYF.

This CDR3 is CASTRQEGRPNQPQHF. In DNA, the CDR3 is TGTGCCAGCACCCGACAAGAGGGGAGGCCCAATCAGCCCCAGCATTTT. The chain is built from TRBV28 and TRBJ1-5, with a tentative D call TRBD1 (5 bases). The germline V gene encodes CDR1 MDHEN and CDR2 SYDVKM. The CDR3 has 16 residues. Trimming cost V 7 bases and J 3 bases, with 19 bases left between them.

The chain has TRBV19 and TRBJ1-1, with TRBD1 matching 7 bases. Germline CDR1 is LNHDA and CDR2 is SQIVND (reference sequence). The CDR3 loop spans 16 amino acids. V lost 3 bases to trimming and J lost 4 bases; unmatched junction nucleotides: 11. DNA for the CDR3: TGTGCCAGTAGTATCCCCGGGACAGCCTGGAGCACTGAAGCTTTCTTT. Amino acids: CASSIPGTAWSTEAFF.

The chain links TRBV9 to TRBJ2-2; the D gene is possibly TRBD2 (6 bases). Trimming took off 0 bases at V and 1 base at J, with 25 bases between the two ends. The germline gives CDR1 SGDLS, CDR2 YYNGEE. The CDR3 is 21 residues long. The CDR3 DNA sequence: TGTGCCAGCAGCGTAGGATCGGGAGTATACGTGTCCCGTCTGAACACCGGGGAGCTGTTTTTT. Protein product: CASSVGSGVYVSRLNTGELFF.

V and J are TRBV5-1 and TRBJ1-1; 8 bases match TRBD1. The CDR3 runs 15 residues. CDR1 is SGHRS, CDR2 YFSETQ, per germline. V shed 0 bases, J shed 7 bases, and the junction held 8 bases outside the gene matches. CDR3 nucleotides: TGCGCCAGCAGCTTGGGGACAGGGCCCGCCTATGAAGCTTTCTTT. Residues: CASSLGTGPAYEAFF. Based on the CDR3 plus reference TRBV5-1 and TRBJ1-1, the full variable domain is KAGVTQTPRYLIKTRGQQVTLSCSPISGHRSVSWYQQTPGQGLQFLFEYFSETQRNKGNFPGRFSGRQFSNSRSEMNVSTLELGDSALYLCASSLGTGPAYEAFFGQGTRLTVV.

Comments on this clone: One junction end does not reproduce the germline sequence, and a read error may be involved. V gene TRBV7-7 combines with J gene TRBJ2-5, with TRBD1 identical over 10 bases. Germline V gene sequence: CDR1 SSHAT, CDR2 FNYEAQ (reference sequence). The CDR3 is 16 amino acids. CDR3 amino acids: CASSLGPGQGKETQYF. In DNA, the CDR3 is TGTGCTAGCAGCTTAGGTCCGGGACAGGGGAAAGAGACCCAGTACTTC.

The chain links TRBV5-1 to TRBJ1-6, with D possibly matching TRBD1 (6 bases). CDR3 length: 14 residues. V shed 0 bases and J shed 13 bases, with 14 bases lying between them. The germline gives CDR1 SGHRS, CDR2 YFSETQ. In DNA form, the CDR3 reads TGCGCCAGCAGCTTGGCTGGCAGGGGTTCGCCCCTCCACTTT. Residues: CASSLAGRGSPLHF.

This clone was observed a single time. The DNA for the CDR3 is TGTGCCAGCAGTTACTCGAGACGGGAACGGGGTGAGCAGTTCTTC. It is translated as CASSYSRRERGEQFF. This chain links TRBV6-5 with TRBJ2-1, with D perhaps TRBD2 (5 bases). Germline CDR1 MNHEY, CDR2 SVGAGI. V was shortened by 0 bases and J by 9 bases, with 15 bases between the two germline ends. The CDR3 length is 15 residues.

The rearrangement joins TRBV4-2 to TRBJ2-1, with 7 positions matching TRBD2. This CDR3 has 16 amino acids. The V gene's germline CDR1 is LGHNA and CDR2 YNFKEQ. The trim removed 3 bases at V and 3 bases at J, leaving 8 bases unmatched. The CDR3 loop is CASSQETSEVYNEQFF. CDR3 sequence (DNA): TGTGCCAGCAGCCAGGAAACTAGCGAGGTCTACAATGAGCAGTTCTTC.

This clone has just a few counts. The chain joins TRBV2 to TRBJ2-5, with 12 bases lining up with TRBD2. Germline CDR1 SNHLY, CDR2 FYNNEI. The CDR3 has 17 residues. V gave up 6 bases and J gave up 3 bases; unmatched junction bases: 11. CDR3 DNA sequence: TGTGCCAGCAGCCGGGGGGCTAGCGGGAGGGCCAAAGAGACCCAGTACTTC. This gives the protein CASSRGASGRAKETQYF.

This chain uses TRBV30 with TRBJ2-1, with 7 bases fitting TRBD2. The CDR3 is 17 residues long. CDR1 is GTSNPN and CDR2 is SVGIG in the germline V gene (reference sequence). V was pared by 5 bases and J by 1 base, with 14 bases of the junction left unmatched. The CDR3 coding sequence is TGTGCCTGGGACGCGGGCCGGGGAGGGATTTCCTACAATGAGCAGTTCTTC. Protein sequence: CAWDAGRGGISYNEQFF.

The chain carries TRBV7-9 and TRBJ1-2; no definite D call. Looked up from germline, CDR1 is SEHNR and CDR2 is FQNEAQ (reference sequence). This CDR3 region has 13 residues. The V end lost 2 bases, the J end lost 2 bases, and 6 bases lay between the germline ends. As DNA, the CDR3 is TGTGCCAGCAGCTTACCGGGAAACTATGGCTACACCTTC. Protein: CASSLPGNYGYTF.

This clone is judged medium-sized. This sequence joins TRBV25-1 and TRBJ2-2, with D perhaps TRBD2 (6 bases). The CDR3 is made up of 12 amino acids. Germline V gives CDR1 MGHDK, CDR2 SYGVNS. The V end lost 9 bases, the J end lost 8 bases, and 13 bases lay between the germline ends. The CDR3 region is CASREFIGELFF. The DNA of the CDR3 is TGTGCCAGTCGGGAGTTTATTGGGGAGCTGTTTTTT.

The gene calls are TRBV18 and TRBJ2-5; the D gene is possibly TRBD2 (5 bases). Germline CDR1 KGHSH, CDR2 LQKENI. Trimming took 1 base from V and 5 from J, leaving 23 bases between them. This CDR3 is built from 18 residues. The CDR3 loop is CASSPQDGVRRLGETQYF. CDR3 nucleotides: TGTGCCAGCTCACCACAGGACGGGGTTAGGAGGCTTGGGGAGACCCAGTACTTC. Full variable domain (missing parts from reference TRBV18 and TRBJ2-5): NAGVMQNPRHLVRRRGQEARLRCSPMKGHSHVYWYRQLPEEGLKFMVYLQKENIIDESGMPKERFSAEFPKEGPSILRIQQVVRGDSAAYFCASSPQDGVRRLGETQYFGPGTRLLVL.

The chain carries TRBV11-2 and TRBJ2-6, with 8 bases that match TRBD2. The CDR3 is made up of 18 amino acids. The germline gives CDR1 SGHAT, CDR2 FQNNGV. V shed 4 bases and J 0 bases; nucleotides not matched to a gene: 8. The CDR3 spells CASSSRGGRSSGANVLTF. The CDR3 region has the DNA TGTGCCAGCAGCTCCCGGGGGGGACGGAGCTCTGGGGCCAACGTCCTGACTTTC.

The gene calls are TRBV28 and TRBJ2-5; 8 bases agree with TRBD2. Germline V gene sequence: CDR1 MDHEN, CDR2 SYDVKM. This CDR3 region has 15 residues. V trimming: 4 bases; J trimming: 7 bases; junction bases outside the gene matches: 11. For the CDR3, the DNA is TGTGCCAGCAGTTCACCAGGGACTAGTGGGGTGACCCAGTACTTC. Protein product: CASSSPGTSGVTQYF. The entire variable domain, with the rest obtained from reference TRBV28 and TRBJ2-5, is as follows: DVKVTQSSRYLVKRTGEKVFLECVQDMDHENMFWYRQDPGLGLRLIYFSYDVKMKEKGDIPEGYSVSREKKERFSLILESASTNQTSMYLCASSSPGTSGVTQYFGPGTRLLVL.

The chain employs TRBV4-2 and TRBJ2-1, with TRBD2 as a possible D gene (6 bases). The germline CDR1 and CDR2 sequences are LGHNA and YNFKEQ. The CDR3 length is 14 residues. The germline V and J ends were trimmed by 1 base and 5 bases, with 9 bases remaining between them. CDR3 in amino acids: CASSQALANNEQFF. The CDR3 coding sequence is TGTGCCAGCAGCCAAGCTCTAGCGAACAATGAGCAGTTCTTC.

The rearrangement uses TRBV10-2 and TRBJ1-6; TRBD1 matches 8 bases. This CDR3 has 17 residues. CDR1 and CDR2 (germline): WSHSY, SAAADI. V lost 7 bases, J lost 3 bases, and 11 bases stayed unmatched. CDR3 residues: CASTPTGDTLYNSPLHF. CDR3 nucleotides: TGCGCCAGCACCCCGACAGGGGATACCCTCTATAATTCACCCCTCCACTTT.